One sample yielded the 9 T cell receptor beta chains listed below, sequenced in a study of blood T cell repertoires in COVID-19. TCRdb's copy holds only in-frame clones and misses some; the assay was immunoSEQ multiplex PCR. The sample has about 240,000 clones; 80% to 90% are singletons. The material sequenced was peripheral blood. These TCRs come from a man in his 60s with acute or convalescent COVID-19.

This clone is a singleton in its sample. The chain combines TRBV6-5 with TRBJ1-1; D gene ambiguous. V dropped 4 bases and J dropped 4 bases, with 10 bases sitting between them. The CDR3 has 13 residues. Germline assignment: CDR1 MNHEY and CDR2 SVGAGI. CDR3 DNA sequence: TGTGCCAGCAGTTTATCCGGGTTCACTGAAGCTTTCTTT. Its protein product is CASSLSGFTEAFF.

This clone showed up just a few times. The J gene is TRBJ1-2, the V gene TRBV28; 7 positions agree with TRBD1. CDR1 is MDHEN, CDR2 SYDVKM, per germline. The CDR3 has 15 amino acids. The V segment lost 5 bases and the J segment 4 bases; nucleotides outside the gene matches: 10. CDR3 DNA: TGTGCCAGCAGTCCCAGTCTAGGGACAGTCTATGGCTACACCTTC. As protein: CASSPSLGTVYGYTF.

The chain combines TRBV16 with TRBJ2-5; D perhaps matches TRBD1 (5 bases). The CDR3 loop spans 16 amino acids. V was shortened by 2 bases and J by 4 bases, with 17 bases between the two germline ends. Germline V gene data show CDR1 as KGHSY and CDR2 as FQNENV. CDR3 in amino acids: CASSQGRVPGRETQYF. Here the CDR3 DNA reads TGTGCCAGCAGCCAAGGCAGGGTGCCTGGACGAGAGACCCAGTACTTC.

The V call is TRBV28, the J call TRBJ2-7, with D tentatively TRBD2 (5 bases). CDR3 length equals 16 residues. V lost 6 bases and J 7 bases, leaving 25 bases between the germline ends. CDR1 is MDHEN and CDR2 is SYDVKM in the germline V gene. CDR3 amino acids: CASSRGPRTVSREQYF. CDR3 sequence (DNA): TGTGCCAGCAGCCGAGGGCCCCGGACGGTCTCAAGAGAGCAGTACTTC.

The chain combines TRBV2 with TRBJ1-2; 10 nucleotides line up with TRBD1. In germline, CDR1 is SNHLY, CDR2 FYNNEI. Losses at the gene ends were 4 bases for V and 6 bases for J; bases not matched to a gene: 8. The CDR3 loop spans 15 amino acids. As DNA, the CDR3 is TGTGCCAGCAGTGCCCGGGACAGGGGTTCCGATGGCTACACCTTC. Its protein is CASSARDRGSDGYTF.

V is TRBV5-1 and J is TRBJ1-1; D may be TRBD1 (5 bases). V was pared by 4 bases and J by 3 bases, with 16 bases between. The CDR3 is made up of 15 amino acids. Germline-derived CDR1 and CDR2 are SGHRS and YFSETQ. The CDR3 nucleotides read TGCGCCAGCAGCCCCGACGGCGGGGCTGACACTGAAGCTTTCTTT. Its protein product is CASSPDGGADTEAFF. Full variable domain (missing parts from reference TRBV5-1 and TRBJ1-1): KAGVTQTPRYLIKTRGQQVTLSCSPISGHRSVSWYQQTPGQGLQFLFEYFSETQRNKGNFPGRFSGRQFSNSRSEMNVSTLELGDSALYLCASSPDGGADTEAFFGQGTRLTVV.

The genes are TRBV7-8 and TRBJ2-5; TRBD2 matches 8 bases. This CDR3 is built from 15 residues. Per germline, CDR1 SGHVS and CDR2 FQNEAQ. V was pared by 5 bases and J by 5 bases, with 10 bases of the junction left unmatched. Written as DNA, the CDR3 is TGTGCCAGCAGCCTGCCGGGGGGGCAAGGGGAGACCCAGTACTTC. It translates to CASSLPGGQGETQYF. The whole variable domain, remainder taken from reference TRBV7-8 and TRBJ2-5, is GAGVSQSPRYKVAKRGQDVALRCDPISGHVSLFWYQQALGQGPEFLTYFQNEAQLDKSGLPSDRFFAERPEGSVSTLKIQRTQQEDSAVYLCASSLPGGQGETQYFGPGTRLLVL.

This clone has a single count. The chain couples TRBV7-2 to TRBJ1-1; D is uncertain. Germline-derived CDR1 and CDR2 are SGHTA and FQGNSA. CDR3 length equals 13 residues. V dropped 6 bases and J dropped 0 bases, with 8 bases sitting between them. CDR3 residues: CASRRTVNTEAFF. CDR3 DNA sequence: TGTGCCAGCAGACGAACAGTGAACACTGAAGCTTTCTTT. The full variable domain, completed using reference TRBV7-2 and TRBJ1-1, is GAGVSQSPSNKVTEKGKDVELRCDPISGHTALYWYRQSLGQGLEFLIYFQGNSAPDKSGLPSDRFSAERTGGSVSTLTIQRTQQEDSAVYLCASRRTVNTEAFFGQGTRLTVV.

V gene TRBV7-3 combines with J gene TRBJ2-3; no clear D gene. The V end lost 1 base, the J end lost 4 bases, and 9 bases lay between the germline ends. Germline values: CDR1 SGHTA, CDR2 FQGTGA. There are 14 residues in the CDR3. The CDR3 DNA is TGTGCCAGCAGCTTAAAAGCGTTCTCAGATACGCAGTATTTT. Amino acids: CASSLKAFSDTQYF.